The clone carrying this T cell receptor beta chain came up a few times. Its antigen is unidentified. The data originate from a study of early T cells in non-severe SARS-CoV-2 infection. Study context: Chains from this unsorted whole-blood bulk RNA could not be paired.

Findings of the study overall: Private and CD4 specificities were missed by VDJdb matching, skewed to anti-spike CD8.

This CDR3 contains 13 residues. The trim removed 6 bases at V and 6 bases at J, leaving 7 bases unmatched. In germline, CDR1 is MDHEN, CDR2 SYDVKM. As part of library construction, unique molecular identifiers were attached to individual cDNA molecules. TCRdb reprocessed the 5' RACE reads with MiXCR, giving one entry per CDR3 protein. Of some 28,000 distinct CDR3 sequences listed, about 5.3% are singletons. This rearrangement joins TRBV28 to TRBJ1-2; 7 bases are a match to TRBD1. The sequencing input was whole blood. The source of this sequence is an adult who was a healthcare worker with PCR-confirmed SARS-CoV-2 infection or an uninfected control (not recorded which). CDR3 nucleotide sequence: TGTGCCAGCAGGGTGACAGGGATTAATGGCTACACCTTC. Translated: CASRVTGINGYTF.